This T cell receptor (beta chain) was sequenced in a study of T cells after yellow fever vaccination (dated by TCRdb to between 2018 and 2021). Study-wide context: The SMART-Seq v4 Ultra Low Input RNA kit was used to prepare libraries from fractions with low cell numbers. Bulk TCR alpha and beta repertoires were sequenced longitudinally to track T-cell clones before and after primary and booster YFV17D yellow fever vaccination. Two healthy male donors made up the cohort, one aged 18 to 30 years and the other aged 30 to 40 years. Blood was drawn at multiple timepoints before and after primary and secondary immunization, with bulk PBMC replicates and cell subsets isolated.

Data came from an Illumina NovaSeq 6000. Synthesis of TCR cDNA relied on 5'RACE template switching, a step that introduced a universal primer site along with unique molecular identifiers. Priming for cDNA synthesis came from both the TCR alpha and TCR beta constant segments. Libraries were amplified in two PCR steps, with sample barcodes and sequencing adapters added in the second step. Libraries were sequenced on Illumina HiSeq 2500 (2x100 bp) or NovaSeq (2x150 bp). As for the authors' bioinformatics: Reads were demultiplexed and collapsed into UMI consensus sequences with MIGEC, and V(D)J alignment was performed with MiXCR. Vaccine-responding clonotypes were identified with edgeR using replicate PBMC samples, with FDR below 0.01 and a log2 fold change above 5 up to day 15 being required. Bulk clonotypes were assigned CD4 or CD8 identity according to which sequenced CD4 or CD8 repertoire held them at higher abundance. TCRdb reprocessing: public reads trimmed at Q25 with fastp, clones called with MiXCR, in-frame beta chains kept. Each CDR3 protein appears once, grouped with its most common genes and DNA. What appears here as the V and J calls and clone size reflects TCRdb's work, not the paper's. Counted in this sample were 300,000 to 350,000 distinct CDR3 sequences; about 4.5% of them appeared once. The leading ten clones occupy roughly a fifth of the sample.

Overall results and qualifications from the work: Because the study included only a couple of donors, the extent to which the findings can be generalized is limited. After the booster, most clones that had expanded after primary vaccination were detected again (around 97% of CD4 and about 88% of CD8), suggesting broad maintenance of memory. A small fraction of clonotypes appeared in both the CD4 and CD8 compartments, likely as a result of convergent recombination. Because abundant contaminating clonotypes from the bulk population could be contained in FACS-sorted repertoires, computational filtering was required. The secondary T-cell response was weaker than the primary response but faster, peaking on day 5 instead of day 15.

In light of the paper, this sample's treatment or condition label describes: live attenuated yellow fever vaccine strain. At each blood-draw timepoint, two biological replicates of bulk PBMCs were obtained. A standard Ficoll-Paque protocol was used to isolate PBMCs from peripheral blood. TriZol was used to extract RNA from bulk PBMCs, from CD4 and CD8 fractions, and from dextramer-positive and dextramer-negative fractions. This clonotype was recorded many times. Its antigen is not yet known. Per-base quality was not reported, and no clone a single base away is much larger than it. The sample in question was PBMCs, obtained 15 days after the yellow fever booster vaccination. The receptor comes from a young man who received the YFV17D yellow fever vaccine.

The nucleotide sequence is TGCGCCAGCAGCTTTAGCCTAGCGGGTACCAATGAGCAGTTCTTC. This gives the protein CASSFSLAGTNEQFF. The V and J segments used are TRBV5-1 and TRBJ2-1; 8 nucleotides in the junction match TRBD2. Via the germline V gene, CDR1 is SGHRS and CDR2 YFSETQ. The junction shows trimming of 2 bases on V and 6 bases on J, and the gene matches do not reach 7 bases of it. The CDR3 has 15 amino acids, counting the end cysteine and phenylalanine. CDR3 DNA only is kept here, 45 bases in frame from base 1. With all but the CDR3 taken from the reference TRBV5-1 and TRBJ2-1 genes, the full variable domain is: KAGVTQTPRYLIKTRGQQVTLSCSPISGHRSVSWYQQTPGQGLQFLFEYFSETQRNKGNFPGRFSGRQFSNSRSEMNVSTLELGDSALYLCASSFSLAGTNEQFFGPGTRLTVL.